What follows are 21 T cell receptor beta chains derived from one specimen sequenced in a study of CD8 T cells in Susac syndrome. Reverse transcription used roughly 0.45 to 1 ug RNA and random hexamers. MiXCR, run by TCRdb on the immunoSEQ multiplex PCR reads, gives a single entry per CDR3 protein. The sample yields about 80,000 distinct CDR3 sequences, 91% seen once. Sequenced sample: CD8+ T cells from PBMCs. Every receptor here comes from a human donor with multiple sclerosis.

The J gene is TRBJ2-6, the V gene TRBV9; 8 bases are shared with TRBD1. Germline CDR1 is SGDLS and CDR2 is YYNGEE. Germline trimming cut 2 bases from V and 0 bases from J; bases unmatched to any gene: 4. The CDR3 is 17 amino acids. CDR3 residues: CASSVDRAYSGANVLTF. CDR3 nucleotide sequence: TGTGCCAGCAGCGTGGACAGGGCCTACTCTGGGGCCAACGTCCTGACTTTC.

The chain combines TRBV11-2 with TRBJ2-7; no clear D. CDR1 is SGHAT, CDR2 FQNNGV, per germline. This CDR3 contains 14 residues. Deletions cut 5 bases from V and 5 bases from J, with 16 bases between. The CDR3 sequence: CASSLQLGQNEQYF. DNA for the CDR3: TGTGCCAGCAGCCTCCAGTTAGGCCAGAACGAGCAGTACTTC.

The V call is TRBV4-2, the J call TRBJ2-1, with 8 bases identical to TRBD2. The CDR3 is 16 residues long. Germline CDR1 and CDR2: LGHNA and YNFKEQ. J was trimmed by 0 bases and V by 0 bases; bases with no gene match: 1. CDR3 nucleotide sequence: TGTGCCAGCAGCCAAGATCGGGGGGGCTCCTACAATGAGCAGTTCTTC. It encodes CASSQDRGGSYNEQFF.

The chain recombines TRBV28 with TRBJ1-5, with D perhaps TRBD1 (5 bases). The CDR3 has 19 residues. The germline CDR1 and CDR2 sequences are MDHEN and SYDVKM. The V and J ends lost 3 bases and 4 bases respectively, with 25 bases between them. The CDR3 nucleotides are TGTGCCAGCAGTTTGATGGACTCCATTAACCCCTGGGGGAATCAGCCCCAGCATTTT. This gives the protein CASSLMDSINPWGNQPQHF. Variable domain in full (rest from reference TRBV28 and TRBJ1-5): DVKVTQSSRYLVKRTGEKVFLECVQDMDHENMFWYRQDPGLGLRLIYFSYDVKMKEKGDIPEGYSVSREKKERFSLILESASTNQTSMYLCASSLMDSINPWGNQPQHFGDGTRLSIL.

The rearrangement links TRBV20-1 to TRBJ1-3; D perhaps matches TRBD1 (5 bases). Germline V gene data show CDR1 as DFQATT and CDR2 as SNEGSKA (reference sequence). The germline V and J ends were trimmed by 0 bases and 3 bases, with 9 bases remaining between them. CDR3 length: 14 amino acids. This CDR3 reads CSARDREVGNTIYF. CDR3 in DNA: TGCAGTGCTAGAGACAGGGAAGTTGGAAACACCATATATTTT.

This clonotype appeared once. The chain combines TRBV15 with TRBJ1-5; 9 nucleotides match TRBD1. Germline V gives CDR1 LNHNV, CDR2 YYDKDF (reference sequence). J gave up 5 bases and V 0 bases, and 5 bases lay outside the gene matches. This CDR3 has 16 amino acids. CDR3 in amino acids: CATSRDGTGIDQPQHF. The CDR3 DNA reads TGTGCCACCAGCAGAGACGGGACAGGGATCGATCAGCCCCAGCATTTT.

V is TRBV27 and J is TRBJ2-6; 7 nucleotides line up with TRBD1. Trimming at V came to 6 bases and at J to 6 bases, leaving 14 bases not matched to a gene. The CDR3 is 17 residues long. The germline CDR1 and CDR2 sequences are MNHEY and SMNVEV (reference sequence). In DNA, the CDR3 is TGTGCCAGCAGATCGCTCGGACAGGTTTTAAAGGCCAACGTCCTGACTTTC. Translation: CASRSLGQVLKANVLTF.

V usage is TRBV6-2 or TRBV6-3 and J usage is TRBJ2-4; D possibly corresponds to TRBD2 (6 bases). Germline V gene lookup returns CDR1 MNHEY and CDR2 SVGEGT. The CDR3 covers 16 residues. V was shortened by 2 bases and J by 8 bases, with 19 bases between the two germline ends. CDR3 protein: CASSYHVRTGGDIQYF. Here the CDR3 DNA reads TGTGCCAGCAGTTACCACGTTCGGACCGGAGGGGACATTCAGTACTTC.

This chain links TRBV2 with TRBJ2-1, with 13 bases aligning to TRBD2. J was trimmed by 7 bases and V by 6 bases; bases with no gene match: 18. Germline V lookup: CDR1 SNHLY, CDR2 FYNNEI. The CDR3 is 19 amino acids. The CDR3 spells CASSPRGLAGDSRGNEQFF. As DNA, the CDR3 is TGTGCCAGCAGCCCTAGAGGACTAGCGGGGGACTCTAGAGGAAATGAGCAGTTCTTC.

On this clonotype: At one of its ends the junction is not consistent with the germline gene, which may arise from a read error. The rearrangement links TRBV29-1 to TRBJ2-6; 7 bases map to TRBD1. This CDR3 is 16 amino acids long. The germline V gene has CDR1 SQVTM and CDR2 ANQGSEA. The CDR3 reads CSGNDRAPSWANVLIF. CDR3 coding DNA: TGCAGCGGGAATGACAGGGCCCCTTCATGGGCCAACGTCCTGATTTTC.

The chain links TRBV28 to TRBJ2-4, with unresolved D. Germline lookup yields CDR1 MDHEN and CDR2 SYDVKM. The CDR3 extends over 15 amino acids. V lost 4 bases and J lost 8, with 18 bases in between. DNA for the CDR3: TGTGCCAGCAGTTATCGAGGAGTGGCATCTGACATTCAGTACTTC. As protein: CASSYRGVASDIQYF.

This rearrangement joins TRBV7-9 to TRBJ1-3; no clear D gene. Germline lookup yields CDR1 SEHNR and CDR2 FQNEAQ (reference sequence). The CDR3 has 16 amino acids. Trimming left V 6 bases short and J 2 bases short, with 17 bases between. As DNA, the CDR3 is TGTGCCAGCAGTCCCACTCGTCCAACTCCTGGAAACACCATATATTTT. Its protein is CASSPTRPTPGNTIYF.

The chain couples TRBV9 to TRBJ2-3, with D perhaps matching TRBD2 (5 bases). Trimming took off 2 bases at V and 0 bases at J, with 10 bases between the two ends. The CDR3 runs 15 residues. CDR1 and CDR2 from the germline V gene are SGDLS and YYNGEE. CDR3 residues: CASSVVGSSTDTQYF. Written as DNA, the CDR3 is TGTGCCAGCAGCGTGGTAGGGAGTAGCACAGATACGCAGTATTTT. Together with reference TRBV9 and TRBJ2-3, the CDR3 gives the full variable domain: DSGVTQTPKHLITATGQRVTLRCSPRSGDLSVYWYQQSLDQGLQFLIQYYNGEERAKGNILERFSAQQFPDLHSELNLSSLELGDSALYFCASSVVGSSTDTQYFGPGTRLTVL.

The chain couples TRBV10-1 to TRBJ2-2; 11 bases are shared with TRBD2. The J segment lost 3 bases and the V segment lost 6 bases, leaving 6 bases of the junction unmatched. This CDR3 comprises 16 residues. Germline V gene lookup returns CDR1 WNHNN and CDR2 SYGVQD (reference sequence). The CDR3, as DNA: TGCGCCAGCAGATTCACTAGCGGGAGAGACACCGGGGAGCTGTTTTTT. Translating gives CASRFTSGRDTGELFF.

The count of this clonotype is one. This chain connects TRBV20-1 to TRBJ2-3; D is unclear. The ends were cut back, 6 bases at V and 15 bases at J, with 19 bases in the middle. The CDR3 is 11 residues long. Germline lookup yields CDR1 DFQATT and CDR2 SNEGSKA (reference sequence). CDR3 bases: TGCAGTGCAAACCGACTCCACTCCTTTTATTTT. Protein: CSANRLHSFYF.

The chain uses TRBV7-2 and TRBJ1-2, with TRBD1 as a possible D gene (5 bases). Per germline, CDR1 SGHTA and CDR2 FQGNSA. The V and J ends lost 4 bases and 13 bases respectively, with 13 bases between them. The CDR3 length is 11 residues. The CDR3 nucleotides read TGTGCCAGCAGCTCTGGGGCGGAACGCACCTTC. This sequence encodes CASSSGAERTF.

This clonotype has a single count. The genes are TRBV10-2 and TRBJ1-6; no reliable D call. Germline assignment: CDR1 WSHSY and CDR2 SAAADI. V was pared by 1 base and J by 9 bases, with 4 bases between. CDR3 length: 12 residues. The CDR3 DNA follows: TGCGCCAGCAGTGAGTGGGCTTCACCCCTCCACTTT. Its translation is CASSEWASPLHF.

The gene calls are TRBV2 and TRBJ2-2; 9 bases are shared with TRBD2. In germline, CDR1 is SNHLY, CDR2 FYNNEI. V shed 7 bases, J shed 4 bases, and the junction held 10 bases outside the gene matches. CDR3 size: 16 residues. CDR3 loop: CASIPRASGVTGELFF. In DNA, the CDR3 is TGTGCCAGCATCCCCAGGGCTAGCGGGGTCACCGGGGAGCTGTTTTTT.

This clonotype showed up just once. The chain employs TRBV30 and TRBJ2-6; D is unresolved. Germline V gives CDR1 GTSNPN, CDR2 SVGIG (reference sequence). This CDR3 contains 15 residues. V lost 0 bases and J 3 bases, leaving 9 bases between the germline ends. CDR3 loop: CAWSVLAGGANVLTF. The CDR3 coding sequence is TGTGCCTGGAGTGTACTGGCTGGTGGGGCCAACGTCCTGACTTTC.

In DNA, the CDR3 is TGTGCCAGCAGTCCTTCGGGACTTTCTAACTATGGCTACACCTTC. This encodes CASSPSGLSNYGYTF. The chain carries TRBV27 and TRBJ1-2, with D tentatively TRBD1 (5 bases). Trimming removed 5 bases at V and 0 bases at J, with 13 bases between. Germline CDR1 reads MNHEY; CDR2 reads SMNVEV (reference sequence). There are 15 residues in the CDR3.

The chain couples TRBV27 to TRBJ2-7, with 7 nucleotides matching TRBD2. The CDR3 consists of 12 residues. Per germline, CDR1 MNHEY and CDR2 SMNVEV (reference sequence). The junction had 3 bases not matched to a gene; V was cut back by 8 bases and J by 2 bases. The CDR3, as DNA: TGTGCCAGCGGGAGGGCGGCCTACGAGCAGTACTTC. Residues: CASGRAAYEQYF.